The clone carrying this T cell receptor (beta chain) was recorded a few times. Between the trimmed V and J ends, which lost 2 bases and 4 bases, there was a span of 12 bases. CDR1 is MDHEN, CDR2 SYDVKM, per germline. The CDR3 loop spans 16 amino acids. TCRdb fed the RT-PCR reads into MiXCR, producing one record per CDR3 protein. The sample includes about 680,000 distinct CDR3 sequences, approximately 15% of them seen just once. Sequences were obtained from memory CD4+ T cells from blood. This clonotype originated in a female donor in good health, serving as a healthy control. The rearrangement joins TRBV28 to TRBJ2-6; D is unresolved. The CDR3 is CASSLVDHGGANVLTF. DNA of the CDR3: TGTGCCAGCAGTTTAGTCGACCACGGCGGGGCCAACGTCCTGACTTTC.